Sequencing of this T cell receptor (beta chain) was carried out in a study of T-cell memory formation after mild COVID-19. Overall study context: Across donors, TCR clusters were largely donor specific.

Overall study results and limits: There were some responding clones in pre-infection memory, which suggested that cross-reactive memory had joined. Clones shrinking between day 15 and 85 showed a balanced CD4/CD8 split, and those that grew later tilted toward CD4+.

The V gene lost 3 bases and the J gene lost 1 base, with 10 bases spanning the gap. The CDR3 totals 15 residues. Employing constant-segment primers, 5'RACE generated TCR alpha and TCR beta cDNA libraries bearing sample barcodes and UMIs. One entry per CDR3 protein results from TCRdb running MiXCR on the 5' RACE reads. This sample has fewer than 150,000 distinct CDR3 sequences; around a fifth occur once, and the top ten carry under 50%. A remark on this clonotype: The antigen is undetermined.

The chain combines TRBV12-3 or TRBV12-4 with TRBJ2-1; possible D gene TRBD1, 6 bases. The source of this sequence is a man aged 18 to 29 who had mild COVID-19 (a few samples of this study predate the infection). Cell type and time point are not known. Sequenced material: PBMCs or a T cell subset sorted from them (not recorded which). The CDR3 loop is CASSFRTGSYNEQFF. The CDR3 DNA reads as TGTGCCAGCAGTTTTCGAACAGGGTCCTACAATGAGCAGTTCTTC.